The entry below gives a single TCR beta chain sequence along with its context. TCRdb's copy holds only in-frame clones and misses some; the assay was immunoSEQ multiplex PCR. Of under 85,000 clones listed, 87% were seen once; the top ten hold roughly 2.7%. This specimen belongs to a study of OX40 agonist ivuxolimab in advanced cancers. The CDR3 loop spans 14 amino acids. CDR1 MDHEN and CDR2 SYDVKM come from the germline V gene. Trimming pared 2 bases from V and 5 bases from J, leaving 12 bases between. The source material was CD4+ or CD8+ T cells sorted from blood, sampled in a trial of the OX40 agonist ivuxolimab. The clonotype comes from an adult with an advanced solid tumor such as melanoma, head and neck, liver or kidney cancer. The genes are TRBV28 and TRBJ1-2; D is possibly TRBD1 (6 bases). In DNA form, the CDR3 reads TGTGCCAGCAGTTTAGTCCCTCAGGGGTATGGCTACACCTTC. Protein sequence: CASSLVPQGYGYTF.